This TCR beta chain was captured by sequencing in a study of cytomegalovirus exposure and HLA in healthy donors. The primer mix had 60 Vbeta and 13 Jbeta primers. Clones were sequenced by immunoSEQ multiplex PCR, and TCRdb holds only the in-frame ones, with some missing. The sample totals 100,000 to 150,000 clones. Study observations and caveats: The authors later found most CMV-associated TCR beta chains appeared HLA-restricted.

The CDR3 runs to 15 residues. V lost 3 bases, J lost 1 base, and 10 bases lay in between. Germline V gene data show CDR1 as MRHNA and CDR2 as SNTAGT. Turning to this clone: Its specificity is not known.

This receptor was taken from a man aged 30 to 39 in good health and CMV-seronegative. The chain joins TRBV6-4 to TRBJ2-1, with a weak D call TRBD1 (5 bases). The sequencing input was PBMCs. The CDR3 reads CASSEASGSYNEQFF. In DNA, the CDR3 is TGTGCCAGCAGTGAGGCCTCAGGGTCCTACAATGAGCAGTTCTTC.